This TCR beta chain stems from a study of CD8 T cells in Susac syndrome. The CDR3 covers 15 residues. Germline loops: CDR1 SEHNR, CDR2 FQNEAQ (reference sequence). V was clipped by 4 bases and J by 3 bases, with 15 bases between them. The RNA, about 0.45 to 1 ug, was put through reverse transcription using random hexamers. Across 54 Vbeta and 13 Jbeta, immunoSEQ multiplex PCR amplified TCR beta CDR3. MiXCR, applied by TCRdb to the immunoSEQ multiplex PCR reads, yields one record per CDR3 protein. The sample gives about 430,000 distinct CDR3 sequences, 85% to 90% of which show up once; approximately 0.11% is in the top ten. The authors sequenced TCR beta from blood CD8+ and CD4+ T cells. The authors negatively isolated CD8+ and CD4+ T cells and FACS-enriched TEMRA cells.

The clonotype originates from a human donor with multiple sclerosis. This rearrangement joins TRBV7-9 to TRBJ1-1; D uncertain. Sequences were obtained from CD8+ T cells from PBMCs. CDR3 bases: TGTGCCAGCAGCTCCCTCGTGGGAACGTACACTGAAGCTTTCTTT. Its protein product is CASSSLVGTYTEAFF.